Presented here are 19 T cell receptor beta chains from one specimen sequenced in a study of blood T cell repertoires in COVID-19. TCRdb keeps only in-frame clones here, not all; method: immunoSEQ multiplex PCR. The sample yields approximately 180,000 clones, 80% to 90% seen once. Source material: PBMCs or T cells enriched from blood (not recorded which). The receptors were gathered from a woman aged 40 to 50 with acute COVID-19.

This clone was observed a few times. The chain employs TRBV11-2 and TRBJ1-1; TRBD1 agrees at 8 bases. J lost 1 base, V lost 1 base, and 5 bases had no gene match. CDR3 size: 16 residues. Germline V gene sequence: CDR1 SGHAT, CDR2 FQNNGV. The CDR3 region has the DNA TGTGCCAGCAGCTTAGGCCACAGGGGGAGGAACACTGAAGCTTTCTTT. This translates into CASSLGHRGRNTEAFF. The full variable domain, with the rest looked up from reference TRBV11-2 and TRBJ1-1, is EAGVAQSPRYKIIEKRQSVAFWCNPISGHATLYWYQQILGQGPKLLIQFQNNGVVDDSQLPKDRFSAERLKGVDSTLKIQPAKLEDSAVYLCASSLGHRGRNTEAFFGQGTRLTVV.

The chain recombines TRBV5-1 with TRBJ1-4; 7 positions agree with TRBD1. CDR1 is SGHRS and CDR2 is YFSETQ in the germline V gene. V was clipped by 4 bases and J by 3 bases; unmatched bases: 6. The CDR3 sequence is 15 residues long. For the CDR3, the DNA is TGCGCCAGCAGCCCCACAGGGGCGTCTAATGAAAAACTGTTTTTT. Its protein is CASSPTGASNEKLFF.

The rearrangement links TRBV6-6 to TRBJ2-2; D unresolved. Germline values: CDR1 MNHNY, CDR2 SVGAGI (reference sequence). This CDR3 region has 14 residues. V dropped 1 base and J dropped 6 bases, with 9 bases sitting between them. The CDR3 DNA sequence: TGTGCCAGCAGTTACTTTAAGCAGGCCGGGGAGCTGTTTTTT. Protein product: CASSYFKQAGELFF.

The DNA for the CDR3 is TGTGCCAGTAGGATCGGGACAGGGCTTGGGCTCTATGGCTACACCTTC. Protein: CASRIGTGLGLYGYTF. The V and J genes are TRBV27 and TRBJ1-2; 9 bases agree with TRBD1. J gave up 4 bases and V 9 bases, and 15 bases lay outside the gene matches. Germline CDR1 is MNHEY and CDR2 is SMNVEV (reference sequence). The CDR3 runs to 16 residues.

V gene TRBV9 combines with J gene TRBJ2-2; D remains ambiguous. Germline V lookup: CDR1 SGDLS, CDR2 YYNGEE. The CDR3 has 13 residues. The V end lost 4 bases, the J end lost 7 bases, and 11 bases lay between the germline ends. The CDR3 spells CASSPTEVGELFF. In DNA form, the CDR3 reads TGTGCCAGCAGCCCGACTGAAGTCGGGGAGCTGTTTTTT.

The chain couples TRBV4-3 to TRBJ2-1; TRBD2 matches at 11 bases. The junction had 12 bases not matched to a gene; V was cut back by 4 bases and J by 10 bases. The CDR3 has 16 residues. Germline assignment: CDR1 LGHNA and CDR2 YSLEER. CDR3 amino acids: CASSRIAGGPEVEQFF. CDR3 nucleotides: TGCGCCAGCAGCCGCATAGCGGGAGGGCCGGAGGTAGAGCAGTTCTTC.

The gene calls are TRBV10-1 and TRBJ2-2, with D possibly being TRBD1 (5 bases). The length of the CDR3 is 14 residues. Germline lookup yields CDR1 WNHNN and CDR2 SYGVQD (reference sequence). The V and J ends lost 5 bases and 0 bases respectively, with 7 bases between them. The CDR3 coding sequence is TGCGCCAGCAGTAAGACAGCGAACACCGGGGAGCTGTTTTTT. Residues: CASSKTANTGELFF.

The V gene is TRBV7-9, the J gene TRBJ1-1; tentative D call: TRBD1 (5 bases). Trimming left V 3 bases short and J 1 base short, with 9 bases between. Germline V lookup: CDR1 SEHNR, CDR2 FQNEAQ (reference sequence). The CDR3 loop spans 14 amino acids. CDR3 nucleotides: TGTGCCAGCAGCTTGGGAACAGGGAACACTGAAGCTTTCTTT. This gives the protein CASSLGTGNTEAFF.

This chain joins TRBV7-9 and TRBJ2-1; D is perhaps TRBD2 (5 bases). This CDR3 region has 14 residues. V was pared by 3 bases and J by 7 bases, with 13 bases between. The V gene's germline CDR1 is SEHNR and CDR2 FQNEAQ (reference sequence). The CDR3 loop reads CASSLSGSGNEQFF. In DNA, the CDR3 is TGTGCCAGCAGCTTGAGCGGATCGGGGAATGAGCAGTTCTTC.

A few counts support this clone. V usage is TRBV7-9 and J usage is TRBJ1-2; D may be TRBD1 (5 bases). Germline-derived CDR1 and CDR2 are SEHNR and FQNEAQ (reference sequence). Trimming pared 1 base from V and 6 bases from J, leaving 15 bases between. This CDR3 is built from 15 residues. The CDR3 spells CASSLDPDRTNGYTF. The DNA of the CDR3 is TGTGCCAGCAGCTTAGACCCCGACAGAACGAATGGCTACACCTTC.

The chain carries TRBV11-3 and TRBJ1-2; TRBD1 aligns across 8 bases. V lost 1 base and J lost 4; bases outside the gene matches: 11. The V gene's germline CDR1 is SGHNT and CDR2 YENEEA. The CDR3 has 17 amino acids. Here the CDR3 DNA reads TGTGCCAGCAGCTTAGGCGGGACAGGTCTATGCGGCTATGGCTACACCTTC. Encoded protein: CASSLGGTGLCGYGYTF.

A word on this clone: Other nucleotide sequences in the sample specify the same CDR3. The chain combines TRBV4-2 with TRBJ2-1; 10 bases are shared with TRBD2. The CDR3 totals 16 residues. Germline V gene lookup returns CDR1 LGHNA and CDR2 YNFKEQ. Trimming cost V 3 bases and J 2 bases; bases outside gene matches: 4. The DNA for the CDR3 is TGTGCCAGCAGCCAGGAAAGCGGGGGGGCCTACAATGAGCAGTTCTTC. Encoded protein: CASSQESGGAYNEQFF.

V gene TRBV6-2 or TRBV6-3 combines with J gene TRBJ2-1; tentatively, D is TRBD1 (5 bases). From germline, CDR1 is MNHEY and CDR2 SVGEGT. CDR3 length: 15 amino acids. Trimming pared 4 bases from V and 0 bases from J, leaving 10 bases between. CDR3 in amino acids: CASSLGDSSYNEQFF. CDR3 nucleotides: TGTGCCAGCAGTTTAGGGGATAGCTCCTACAATGAGCAGTTCTTC.

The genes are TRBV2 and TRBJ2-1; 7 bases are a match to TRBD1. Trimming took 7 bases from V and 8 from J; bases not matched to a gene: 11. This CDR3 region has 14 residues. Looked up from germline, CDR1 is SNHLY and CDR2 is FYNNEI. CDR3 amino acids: CASKSNRGSDEQFF. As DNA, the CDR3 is TGTGCCAGCAAGTCTAACAGGGGCTCTGATGAGCAGTTCTTC.

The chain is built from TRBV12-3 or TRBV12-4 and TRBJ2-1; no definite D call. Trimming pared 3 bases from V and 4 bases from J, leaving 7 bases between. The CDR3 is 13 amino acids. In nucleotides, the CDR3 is TGTGCCAGCAGTTTTGGCGGTTACAATGAGCAGTTCTTC. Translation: CASSFGGYNEQFF.

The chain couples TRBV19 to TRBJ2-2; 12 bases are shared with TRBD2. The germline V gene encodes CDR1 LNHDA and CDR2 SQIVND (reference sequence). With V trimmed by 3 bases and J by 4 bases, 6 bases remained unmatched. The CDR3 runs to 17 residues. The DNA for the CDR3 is TGTGCCAGTAGTATCCGGCTAGCGGGAGGGCCCACCGGGGAGCTGTTTTTT. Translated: CASSIRLAGGPTGELFF.

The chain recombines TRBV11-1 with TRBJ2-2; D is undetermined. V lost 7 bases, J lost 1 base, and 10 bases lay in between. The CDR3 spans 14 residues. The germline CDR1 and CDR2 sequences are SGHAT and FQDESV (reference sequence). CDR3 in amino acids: CASTPSGNTGELFF. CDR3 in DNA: TGTGCCAGCACCCCGTCGGGGAACACCGGGGAGCTGTTTTTT.

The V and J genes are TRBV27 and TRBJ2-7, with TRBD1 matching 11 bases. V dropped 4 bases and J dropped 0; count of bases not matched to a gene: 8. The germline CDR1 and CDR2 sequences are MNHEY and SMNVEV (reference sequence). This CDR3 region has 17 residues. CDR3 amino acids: CASSSRDRGLSSYEQYF. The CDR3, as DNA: TGTGCCAGCAGTTCCCGGGACAGGGGGTTAAGCTCCTACGAGCAGTACTTC.

The CDR3 is CASRGAGGIQETQYF. The CDR3 DNA is TGCGCCAGCAGGGGAGCGGGGGGGATCCAAGAGACCCAGTACTTC. The genes are TRBV5-1 and TRBJ2-5; 10 bases are a match to TRBD2. J lost 1 base, V lost 5 bases, and 5 bases had no gene match. The germline gives CDR1 SGHRS, CDR2 YFSETQ. This CDR3 comprises 15 residues.